The clone carrying this T cell receptor (beta chain) has a single count. The antigen remains unidentified. This record comes from a study of T cells in Graves' hyperthyroidism and ophthalmopathy. Findings of the study overall: Median prediction lead before ophthalmopathy onset was six to eight months with the model.

With 2 bases removed from V and 7 bases from J, the gap between germline ends came to 14 bases. This CDR3 is 15 amino acids long. Germline V lookup: CDR1 SGHAT, CDR2 FQDESV (reference sequence). Blood dates from first hyperthyroidism diagnosis, before any ophthalmopathy symptoms. It was roughly 10 ml of fresh peripheral blood that supplied the PBMCs. It was RNA transcripts that yielded the amplified TCR beta CDR3 regions. HTBI primers drove first-round RT-PCR of the TCR CDR3. A single record per CDR3 protein comes from TCRdb applying MiXCR to the multiplex PCR reads. The data hold around 290,000 distinct CDR3 sequences, with 13% observed a single time.

The sequenced sample consisted of blood. The receptor's source is a woman aged 30 to 39 with Graves' hyperthyroidism that later progressed to Graves' ophthalmopathy. The chain joins TRBV11-1 to TRBJ2-2; a possible D gene is TRBD1 (6 bases). CDR3 loop: CASSLLPGEIGELFF. The DNA of the CDR3 is TGTGCCAGCAGCTTACTCCCAGGGGAAATCGGGGAGCTGTTTTTT.